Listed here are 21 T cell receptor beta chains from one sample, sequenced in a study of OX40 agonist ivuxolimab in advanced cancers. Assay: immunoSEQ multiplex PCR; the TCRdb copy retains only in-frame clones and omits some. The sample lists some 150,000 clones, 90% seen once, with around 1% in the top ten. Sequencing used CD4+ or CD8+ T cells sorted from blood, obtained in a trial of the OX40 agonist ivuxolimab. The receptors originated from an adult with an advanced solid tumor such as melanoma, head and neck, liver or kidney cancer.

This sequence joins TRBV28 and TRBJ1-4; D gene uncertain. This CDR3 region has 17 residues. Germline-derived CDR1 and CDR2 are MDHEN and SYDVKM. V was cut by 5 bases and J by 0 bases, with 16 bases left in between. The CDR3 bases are TGTGCCAGCAGTCCCCCTTTGTTCTCCGCAACTAATGAAAAACTGTTTTTT. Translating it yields CASSPPLFSATNEKLFF.

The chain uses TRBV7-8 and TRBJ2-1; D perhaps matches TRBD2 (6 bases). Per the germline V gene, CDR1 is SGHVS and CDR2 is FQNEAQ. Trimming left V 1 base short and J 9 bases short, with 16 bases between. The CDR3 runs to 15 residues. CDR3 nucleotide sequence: TGTGCCAGCAGCTTAGGGCCCTCGGGCGGGGCTGAGCAGTTCTTC. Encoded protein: CASSLGPSGGAEQFF.

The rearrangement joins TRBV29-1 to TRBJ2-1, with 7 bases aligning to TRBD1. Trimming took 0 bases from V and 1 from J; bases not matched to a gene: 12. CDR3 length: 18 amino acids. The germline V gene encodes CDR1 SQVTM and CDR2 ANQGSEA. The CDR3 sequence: CSVEEVRGPRISYNEQFF. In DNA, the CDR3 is TGCAGCGTTGAAGAGGTTAGGGGGCCAAGAATATCCTACAATGAGCAGTTCTTC.

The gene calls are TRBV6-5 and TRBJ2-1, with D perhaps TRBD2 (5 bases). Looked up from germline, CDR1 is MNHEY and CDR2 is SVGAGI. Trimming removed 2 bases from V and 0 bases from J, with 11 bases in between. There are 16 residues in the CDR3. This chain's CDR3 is CASSYSGMSSYNEQFF. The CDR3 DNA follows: TGTGCCAGCAGTTACAGCGGTATGAGCTCCTACAATGAGCAGTTCTTC.

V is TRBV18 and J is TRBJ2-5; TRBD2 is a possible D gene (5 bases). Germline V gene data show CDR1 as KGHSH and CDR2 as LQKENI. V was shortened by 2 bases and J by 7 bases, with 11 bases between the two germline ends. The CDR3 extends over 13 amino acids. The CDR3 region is CASSPGREGTQYF. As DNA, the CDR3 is TGTGCCAGCTCACCAGGCAGAGAGGGGACCCAGTACTTC.

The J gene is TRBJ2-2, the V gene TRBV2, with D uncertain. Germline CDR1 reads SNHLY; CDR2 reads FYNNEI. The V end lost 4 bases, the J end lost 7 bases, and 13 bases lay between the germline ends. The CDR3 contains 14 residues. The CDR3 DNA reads TGTGCCAGCAGTGTGATAGGAACTAACGGGGAGCTGTTTTTT. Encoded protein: CASSVIGTNGELFF.

The CDR3 DNA is TGCGCCAGCAGAGATCGACATCAGCCCCAGCATTTT. Protein: CASRDRHQPQHF. V usage is TRBV10-2 and J usage is TRBJ1-5; D gene ambiguous. This CDR3 spans 12 amino acids. The germline V gene has CDR1 WSHSY and CDR2 SAAADI. V gave up 6 bases and J gave up 5 bases, with 8 bases separating them.

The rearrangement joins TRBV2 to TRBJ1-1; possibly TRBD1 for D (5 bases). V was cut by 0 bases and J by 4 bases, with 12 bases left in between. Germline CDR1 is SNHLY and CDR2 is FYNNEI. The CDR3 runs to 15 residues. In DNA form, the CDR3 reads TGTGCCAGCAGTGAAGCTCAGGGCAGTCTCACTGAAGCTTTCTTT. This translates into CASSEAQGSLTEAFF.

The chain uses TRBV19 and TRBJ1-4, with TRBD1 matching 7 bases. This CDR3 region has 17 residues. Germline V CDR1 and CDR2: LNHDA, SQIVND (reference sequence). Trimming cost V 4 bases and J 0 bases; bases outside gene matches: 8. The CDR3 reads CASSTGITGATNEKLFF. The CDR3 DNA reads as TGTGCCAGTAGTACGGGAATTACAGGGGCAACTAATGAAAAACTGTTTTTT.

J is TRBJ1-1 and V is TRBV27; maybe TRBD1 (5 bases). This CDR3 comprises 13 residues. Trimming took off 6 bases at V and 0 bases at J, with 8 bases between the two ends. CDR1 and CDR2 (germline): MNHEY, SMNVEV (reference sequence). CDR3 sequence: CASSVQVNTEAFF. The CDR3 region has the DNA TGTGCCAGCAGCGTACAGGTGAACACTGAAGCTTTCTTT.

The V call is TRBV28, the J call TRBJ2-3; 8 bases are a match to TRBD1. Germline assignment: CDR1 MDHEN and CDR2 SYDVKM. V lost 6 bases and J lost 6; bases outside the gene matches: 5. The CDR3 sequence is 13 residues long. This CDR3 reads CASRQTGADTQYF. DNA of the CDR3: TGTGCCAGCAGACAGACAGGGGCGGATACGCAGTATTTT.

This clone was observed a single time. DNA for the CDR3: TGTGCCAGCAGCCCACTAGCGGGTCTTACCTACAATGAGCAGTTCTTC. It is translated as CASSPLAGLTYNEQFF. The J gene is TRBJ2-1, the V gene TRBV28; 9 bases agree with TRBD2. The CDR3 loop spans 16 amino acids. CDR1 and CDR2 from the germline V gene are MDHEN and SYDVKM. V trimming: 6 bases; J trimming: 2 bases; junction bases outside the gene matches: 8.

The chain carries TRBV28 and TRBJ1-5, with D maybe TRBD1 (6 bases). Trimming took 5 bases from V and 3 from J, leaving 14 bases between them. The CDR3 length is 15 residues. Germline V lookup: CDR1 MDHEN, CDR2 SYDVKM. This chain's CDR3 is CASSPPDSYNQPQHF. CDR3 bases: TGTGCCAGCAGTCCTCCGGACAGCTACAATCAGCCCCAGCATTTT.

The CDR3 reads CASEIGPAGGQETQYF. The CDR3 DNA reads TGTGCCAGCGAAATAGGGCCAGCGGGAGGGCAAGAGACCCAGTACTTC. This chain uses TRBV7-9 with TRBJ2-5; 10 nucleotides line up with TRBD2. This CDR3 comprises 16 residues. The V segment lost 8 bases and the J segment 2 bases; nucleotides outside the gene matches: 11. Germline V lookup: CDR1 SEHNR, CDR2 FQNEAQ (reference sequence).

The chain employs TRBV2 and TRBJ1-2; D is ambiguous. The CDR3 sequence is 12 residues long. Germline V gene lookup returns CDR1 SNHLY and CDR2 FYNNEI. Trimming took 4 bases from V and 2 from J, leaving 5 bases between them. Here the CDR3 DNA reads TGTGCCAGCAGTGGATGGAACTATGGCTACACCTTC. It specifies CASSGWNYGYTF.

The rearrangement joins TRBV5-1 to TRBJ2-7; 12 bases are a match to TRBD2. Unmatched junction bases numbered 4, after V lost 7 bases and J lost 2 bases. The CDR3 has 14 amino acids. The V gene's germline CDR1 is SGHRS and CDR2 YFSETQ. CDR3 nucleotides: TGCGCCAGCCAGGGACTAGCGGGTCCCTACGAGCAGTACTTC. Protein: CASQGLAGPYEQYF.

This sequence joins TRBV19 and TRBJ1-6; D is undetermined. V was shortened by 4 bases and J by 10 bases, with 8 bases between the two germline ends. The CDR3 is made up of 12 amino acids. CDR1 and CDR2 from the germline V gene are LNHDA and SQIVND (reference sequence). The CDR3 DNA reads TGTGCCAGTAGTAGGGGTAACTCACCCCTCCACTTT. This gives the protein CASSRGNSPLHF.

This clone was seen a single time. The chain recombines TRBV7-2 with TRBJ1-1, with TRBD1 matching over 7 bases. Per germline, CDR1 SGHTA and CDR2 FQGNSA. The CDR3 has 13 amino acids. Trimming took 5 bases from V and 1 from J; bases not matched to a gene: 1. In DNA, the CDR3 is TGTGCCAGCAGCCGACAGGGGAACACTGAAGCTTTCTTT. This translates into CASSRQGNTEAFF.

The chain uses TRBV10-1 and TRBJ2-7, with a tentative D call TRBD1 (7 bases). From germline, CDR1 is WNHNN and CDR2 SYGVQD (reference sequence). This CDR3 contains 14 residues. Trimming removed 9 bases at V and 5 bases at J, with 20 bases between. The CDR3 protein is CARRHGGGGNEQYF. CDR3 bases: TGCGCCAGACGGCACGGTGGAGGGGGCAACGAGCAGTACTTC.

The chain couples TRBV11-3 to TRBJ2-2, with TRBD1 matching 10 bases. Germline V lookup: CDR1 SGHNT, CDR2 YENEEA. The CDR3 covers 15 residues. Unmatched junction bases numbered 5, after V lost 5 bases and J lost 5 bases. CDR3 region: CASSLGQGRTGELFF. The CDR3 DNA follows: TGTGCCAGCAGCCTGGGACAGGGGAGGACCGGGGAGCTGTTTTTT.

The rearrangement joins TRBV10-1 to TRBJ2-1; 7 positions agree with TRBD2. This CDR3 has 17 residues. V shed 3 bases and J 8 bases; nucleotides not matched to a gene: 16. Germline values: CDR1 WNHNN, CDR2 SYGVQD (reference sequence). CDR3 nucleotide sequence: TGCGCCAGCAGTGATGGAACCGGACTAGGTCAATCGGATGAGCAGTTCTTC. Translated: CASSDGTGLGQSDEQFF.